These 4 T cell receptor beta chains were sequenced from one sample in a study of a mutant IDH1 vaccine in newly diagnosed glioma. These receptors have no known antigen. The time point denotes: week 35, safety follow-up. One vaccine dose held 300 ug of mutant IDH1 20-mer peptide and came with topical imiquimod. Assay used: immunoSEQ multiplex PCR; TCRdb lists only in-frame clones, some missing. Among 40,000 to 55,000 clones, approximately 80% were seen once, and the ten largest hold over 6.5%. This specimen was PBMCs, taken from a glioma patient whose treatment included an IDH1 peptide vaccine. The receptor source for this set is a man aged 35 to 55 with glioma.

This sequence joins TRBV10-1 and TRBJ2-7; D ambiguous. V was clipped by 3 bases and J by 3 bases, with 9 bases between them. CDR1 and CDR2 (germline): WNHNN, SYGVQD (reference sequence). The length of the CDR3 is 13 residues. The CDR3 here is CASSDGQNYEQYF. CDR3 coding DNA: TGCGCCAGCAGTGATGGGCAGAACTACGAGCAGTACTTC.

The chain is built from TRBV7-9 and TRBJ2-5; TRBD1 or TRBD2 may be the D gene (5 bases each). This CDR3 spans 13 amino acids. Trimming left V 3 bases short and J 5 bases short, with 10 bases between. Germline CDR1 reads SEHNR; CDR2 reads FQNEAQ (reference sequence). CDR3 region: CASSLGVGETQYF. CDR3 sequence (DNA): TGTGCCAGCAGCTTGGGGGTTGGGGAGACCCAGTACTTC.

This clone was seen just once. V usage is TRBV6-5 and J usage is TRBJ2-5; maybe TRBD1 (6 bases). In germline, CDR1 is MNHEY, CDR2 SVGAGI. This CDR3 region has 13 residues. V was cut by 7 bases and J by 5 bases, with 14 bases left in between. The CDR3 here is CASTKTGLETQYF. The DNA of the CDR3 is TGTGCCAGCACCAAAACAGGGTTGGAGACCCAGTACTTC.

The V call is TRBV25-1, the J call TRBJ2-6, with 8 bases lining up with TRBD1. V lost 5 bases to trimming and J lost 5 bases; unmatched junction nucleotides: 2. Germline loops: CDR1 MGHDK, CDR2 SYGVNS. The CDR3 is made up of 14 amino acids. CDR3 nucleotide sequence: TGTGCCAGCAGTCCAGGGGGCAGGGCCAACGTCCTGACTTTC. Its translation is CASSPGGRANVLTF.